Listed below are T cell receptor beta chains from one sample, sequenced in a study of identical twins. TCRdb re-called the 5' RACE reads with MiXCR, one entry per CDR3 protein. The sample shows about 1.7 million distinct CDR3 sequences, around 29% of them seen only once. Sequences were obtained from cord blood. The source of these receptors is a newborn girl in good health. CDR3s include the opening cysteine and the closing phenylalanine or tryptophan. Fields, in order: J gene, clone size, D gene, V gene, CDR3 protein, CDR3 DNA. The D gene is left open where the match is weak. Rows may omit the clone size; those that give it use once, few, many or a size class.

>TRBJ1-5|-|-|TRBV12-3/TRBV12-4
CASSPVSQPQHF
TGTGCCAGCAGCCCTGTTTCCCAGCCCCAGCATTTT
>TRBJ2-2|-|-|TRBV7-9
CASSLVPSRSFTGELFF
TGTGCCAGCAGCTTAGTGCCCTCGAGGTCTTTCACCGGGGAGCTGTTTTTT
>TRBJ2-3|few|-|TRBV29-1
CSVDTAHTQYF
TGCAGCGTTGATACGGCCCATACGCAGTATTTT
>TRBJ1-1|many|-|TRBV12-3/TRBV12-4
CASSFGGPNTEAFF
TGTGCCAGCAGTTTTGGGGGGCCGAACACTGAAGCTTTCTTT
>TRBJ1-5|-|-|TRBV12-3/TRBV12-4
CASSLRGRLSDLYSNQPQHF
TGTGCCAGCAGTTTGAGAGGGAGGCTATCTGACCTCTATAGCAATCAGCCCCAGCATTTT
>TRBJ1-6|-|-|TRBV5-1
CASSLSTGWDNSPLHF
TGCGCCAGCAGCTTGTCTACAGGGTGGGATAATTCACCCCTCCACTTT
>TRBJ2-3|-|TRBD1|TRBV20-1
CSARERQGAADTQYF
TGCAGTGCTAGAGAAAGGCAGGGGGCAGCAGATACGCAGTATTTT
>TRBJ1-1|-|-|TRBV4-1
CASSQDLEASSWDTEAFF
TGCGCCAGCAGCCAAGATCTGGAGGCTTCGTCGTGGGACACTGAAGCTTTCTTT
>TRBJ2-3|-|TRBD2|TRBV20-1
CSARDWRGADTQYF
TGCAGTGCTAGAGATTGGCGGGGGGCAGATACGCAGTATTTT
>TRBJ2-7|-|-|TRBV20-1
CSARDPLFLSYEQYF
TGCAGTGCTAGAGATCCCTTGTTCCTCTCCTACGAGCAGTACTTC
>TRBJ2-1|few|TRBD2|TRBV5-1
CASSPPASGSNNEQFF
TGCGCCAGCAGCCCCCCCGCTAGCGGGAGCAACAATGAGCAGTTCTTC
>TRBJ1-1|-|TRBD1|TRBV6-2/TRBV6-3
CASSTQGSTEAFF
TGTGCCAGCAGTACACAGGGGAGCACTGAAGCTTTCTTT
>TRBJ2-1|few|-|TRBV6-1
CASRIGKDYYNEQFF
TGTGCCAGCAGGATCGGTAAGGACTACTACAATGAGCAGTTCTTC
>TRBJ2-3|-|TRBD2|TRBV10-3
CAISERLAGTDTQYF
TGTGCCATCAGTGAGAGGCTAGCGGGCACAGATACGCAGTATTTT
>TRBJ2-1|-|TRBD2|TRBV20-1
CSVISGGVSFYNEQFF
TGCAGTGTAATTAGCGGGGGGGTCAGCTTCTACAATGAGCAGTTCTTC
>TRBJ1-5|-|-|TRBV4-2
CASSQAGSQPQHF
TGTGCCAGCAGCCAAGCGGGGAGTCAGCCCCAGCATTTT
>TRBJ2-7|-|TRBD2|TRBV7-2
CASSWGLAGGYEQYF
TGTGCCAGCAGCTGGGGACTAGCGGGGGGCTACGAGCAGTACTTC
>TRBJ2-7|many|-|TRBV29-1
CSVEDLVQHEQYF
TGCAGCGTTGAAGATTTGGTACAGCACGAGCAGTACTTC
>TRBJ2-3|-|TRBD2|TRBV5-1
CASSLRTRDTDTQYF
TGCGCCAGCAGCTTGAGGACTAGGGACACAGATACGCAGTATTTT
>TRBJ2-7|-|TRBD1|TRBV25-1
CASSATGGALQYF
TGTGCCAGCAGTGCAACAGGGGGCGCATTGCAGTACTTC
>TRBJ2-7|-|TRBD2|TRBV2
CASRPSSGPYNEQYF
TGTGCCAGCAGGCCCTCTAGCGGGCCCTACAATGAGCAGTACTTC
>TRBJ1-3|-|-|TRBV29-1
CSVEDPQSGNTIYF
TGCAGCGTTGAAGATCCCCAGAGCGGAAACACCATATATTTT
>TRBJ2-7|-|-|TRBV25-1
CASSEGGRRSYEQYF
TGTGCCAGCAGTGAAGGGGGTCGCCGTAGCTACGAGCAGTACTTC
>TRBJ2-4|-|TRBD1|TRBV18
CASSTGGQGAYKNIQYF
TGTGCCAGCTCAACGGGGGGACAGGGGGCCTACAAAAACATTCAGTACTTC
>TRBJ2-7|few|-|TRBV20-1
CSARPRRDGSYEQYF
TGCAGTGCTAGACCTAGGAGGGACGGCTCTTACGAGCAGTACTTC
>TRBJ1-4|-|TRBD1|TRBV20-1
CSARPTRTGEGEKLFF
TGCAGTGCTAGACCTACTCGGACAGGGGAAGGAGAAAAACTGTTTTTT
>TRBJ1-2|many|-|TRBV14
CASSQASRPSYGYTF
TGTGCCAGCAGCCAAGCTTCCAGGCCCTCGTATGGCTACACCTTC
>TRBJ2-6|few|-|TRBV14
CASSQDWKVSGANVLTF
TGTGCCAGCAGCCAAGATTGGAAAGTCTCTGGGGCCAACGTCCTGACTTTC
>TRBJ1-4|-|-|TRBV10-1
CASSESPGLGKLFF
TGCGCCAGCAGTGAGTCACCGGGTCTGGGAAAACTGTTTTTT
>TRBJ2-7|-|-|TRBV27
CASRVVGGGFSEQYF
TGTGCCAGCAGGGTCGTTGGGGGGGGCTTCAGCGAGCAGTACTTC
>TRBJ2-1|-|TRBD2|TRBV20-1
CSAPSGRGNNEQFF
TGCAGTGCCCCGAGCGGGAGGGGCAACAATGAGCAGTTCTTC
>TRBJ2-5|-|TRBD2|TRBV5-1
CASSLASGQWETQYF
TGCGCCAGCAGCTTGGCTAGCGGGCAATGGGAGACCCAGTACTTC
>TRBJ2-7|few|-|TRBV12-3/TRBV12-4
CASSSTVASYEQYF
TGTGCCAGCAGCTCGACCGTAGCCAGCTACGAGCAGTACTTC